This TCR beta chain was profiled in a study of blood T cell repertoires in COVID-19. Germline V gene data show CDR1 as MNHEY and CDR2 as SVGAGI. V lost 4 bases to trimming and J lost 0 bases, with 12 bases between them. The CDR3 sequence is 16 residues long. The data were produced by immunoSEQ multiplex PCR, yet TCRdb's version contains in-frame clones alone and is incomplete. The sample holds 140,000 to 150,000 clones, approximately 87% seen once. The sample taken for sequencing was PBMCs or T cells enriched from blood (not recorded which). This receptor was obtained from a man aged 55 to 70 who had recovered from COVID-19. V usage is TRBV6-5 and J usage is TRBJ2-2; a possible D gene is TRBD1 (6 bases). The CDR3 region is CASSFAGVSNTGELFF. The DNA of the CDR3 is TGTGCCAGCAGTTTCGCAGGGGTCTCGAACACCGGGGAGCTGTTTTTT.